This passage covers 28 T cell receptor beta chains from one sample sequenced in a study of blood T cell repertoires in COVID-19. The assay was immunoSEQ multiplex PCR, and TCRdb's table has in-frame clones only and misses some. Found here are more than 200,000 clones, around nine tenths of them singletons; the top ten hold more than 7%. The sample comprised PBMCs or T cells enriched from blood (not recorded which). These receptors were taken from a man aged 25-45 years in a cohort exposed to, infected with or recovered from COVID-19 (not recorded which).

This clone was detected only a few times. V gene TRBV7-9 combines with J gene TRBJ1-2; a weak D match, TRBD1 (5 bases). The CDR3 runs to 15 residues. Deletions cut 0 bases from V and 5 bases from J, with 13 bases between. Per the germline V gene, CDR1 is SEHNR and CDR2 is FQNEAQ (reference sequence). In nucleotides, the CDR3 is TGTGCCAGCAGCTTAGCGCTAGGGGAGGAGTATGGCTACACCTTC. This sequence encodes CASSLALGEEYGYTF.

The chain is built from TRBV9 and TRBJ2-7; 8 bases are a match to TRBD1. This CDR3 contains 15 residues. V was clipped by 0 bases and J by 2 bases; unmatched bases: 4. The V gene's germline CDR1 is SGDLS and CDR2 YYNGEE. Here the CDR3 reads CASSVGQGTTYEQYF. CDR3 DNA sequence: TGTGCCAGCAGCGTAGGACAGGGGACCACCTACGAGCAGTACTTC.

This chain links TRBV7-2 with TRBJ2-7; TRBD2 might be the D (5 bases). Trimming pared 1 base from V and 5 bases from J, leaving 12 bases between. Germline CDR1 and CDR2: SGHTA and FQGNSA. The CDR3 is made up of 14 amino acids. The CDR3 DNA reads as TGTGCCAGCAGCTTAGAGAGGGTAGGGCACGAGCAGTACTTC. It is translated as CASSLERVGHEQYF.

The chain joins TRBV7-9 to TRBJ2-3, with TRBD2 matching 10 bases. Unmatched junction bases numbered 3, after V lost 5 bases and J lost 1 base. CDR1 is SEHNR and CDR2 is FQNEAQ in the germline V gene (reference sequence). The CDR3 runs to 15 residues. DNA of the CDR3: TGTGCCAGCAGCATACTAGCGGGGCGCACAGATACGCAGTATTTT. The encoded protein is CASSILAGRTDTQYF.

In this sample, this clone turned up a few times. V and J are TRBV6-1 and TRBJ2-1; TRBD2 might be the D (6 bases). CDR1 MNHNS and CDR2 SASEGT come from the germline V gene. The CDR3 totals 17 residues. Trimming removed 2 bases from V and 1 base from J, with 15 bases in between. The CDR3 spells CASSEQGLARSYNEQFF. In DNA, the CDR3 is TGTGCCAGCAGTGAACAGGGTCTAGCGCGGTCCTACAATGAGCAGTTCTTC.

The chain uses TRBV6-5 and TRBJ2-5, with 7 positions matching TRBD2. Losses at the gene ends were 0 bases for V and 5 bases for J; bases not matched to a gene: 3. The germline gives CDR1 MNHEY, CDR2 SVGAGI. The CDR3 runs 14 residues. Here the CDR3 reads CASSYSLGGETQYF. CDR3 nucleotides: TGTGCCAGCAGTTACTCGTTGGGGGGGGAGACCCAGTACTTC.

The rearrangement joins TRBV25-1 to TRBJ1-2; D gene uncertain. Germline assignment: CDR1 MGHDK and CDR2 SYGVNS. V gave up 4 bases and J gave up 3 bases, with 9 bases separating them. The CDR3 has 13 residues. The CDR3 protein is CASSGSSYYGYTF. CDR3 in DNA: TGTGCCAGCAGTGGGAGCTCATACTATGGCTACACCTTC.

The gene calls are TRBV2 and TRBJ2-3; 7 nucleotides match TRBD1. The CDR3 length is 16 residues. The germline gives CDR1 SNHLY, CDR2 FYNNEI. V lost 6 bases and J lost 0; bases outside the gene matches: 9. CDR3 in DNA: TGTGCCAGCAGAGAACAGGGGCGACTCAGCACAGATACGCAGTATTTT. It encodes CASREQGRLSTDTQYF.

This chain uses TRBV10-3 with TRBJ1-2; 7 bases align to TRBD1. Germline loops: CDR1 ENHRY, CDR2 SYGVKD. The CDR3 totals 18 residues. After removal of 5 bases from V and 4 bases from J, the junction contained 19 bases not matched to a gene. CDR3: CAISSPPQGGPTIYGYTF. The CDR3 nucleotides read TGTGCCATCAGTTCCCCCCCCCAAGGGGGCCCAACTATCTATGGCTACACCTTC.

The chain carries TRBV7-2 and TRBJ1-6; D is unresolved. V gave up 1 base and J gave up 7 bases, with 17 bases separating them. Per the germline V gene, CDR1 is SGHTA and CDR2 is FQGNSA. This CDR3 is 17 amino acids long. The CDR3: CASSLVLRNRGNSPLHF. CDR3 coding DNA: TGTGCCAGCAGCTTAGTCTTGCGAAATAGAGGGAATTCACCCCTCCACTTT. Using reference TRBV7-2 and TRBJ1-6 for the parts outside the CDR3, the full variable domain is GAGVSQSPSNKVTEKGKDVELRCDPISGHTALYWYRQSLGQGLEFLIYFQGNSAPDKSGLPSDRFSAERTGGSVSTLTIQRTQQEDSAVYLCASSLVLRNRGNSPLHFGNGTRLTVT.

The rearrangement uses TRBV4-1 and TRBJ2-1; weak D call: TRBD2 (6 bases). Germline values: CDR1 MGHRA, CDR2 YSYEKL. This CDR3 has 13 residues. The V end lost 11 bases, the J end lost 0 bases, and 11 bases lay between the germline ends. The CDR3: CACGDLSYNEQFF. CDR3 nucleotides: TGCGCCTGCGGGGACCTCTCCTACAATGAGCAGTTCTTC.

V gene TRBV7-9 combines with J gene TRBJ2-1; tentative D call: TRBD2 (6 bases). The CDR3 sequence is 11 residues long. Trimming pared 6 bases from V and 9 bases from J, leaving 9 bases between. Germline CDR1 and CDR2: SEHNR and FQNEAQ (reference sequence). The CDR3: CASREGGEQFF. CDR3 DNA: TGTGCCAGCAGAGAGGGAGGTGAGCAGTTCTTC.

This clone was picked up a small number of times. The CDR3 DNA is TGTGCCAGCAGCCAAGACAGGCGTCTATCGGAGGGTGGCTACACCTTC. It translates to CASSQDRRLSEGGYTF. The chain has TRBV4-2 and TRBJ1-2; D call uncertain. The CDR3 is 16 residues long. CDR1 is LGHNA, CDR2 YNFKEQ, per germline. Between the trimmed V and J ends, which lost 0 bases and 7 bases, there was a span of 18 bases.

The chain combines TRBV3-1 (or the pseudogene TRBV3-2) with TRBJ2-3, with TRBD2 identical over 12 bases. The germline V gene has CDR1 LGHDT and CDR2 YNNKEL (reference sequence). This CDR3 has 18 amino acids. V lost 2 bases, J lost 4 bases, and 10 bases stayed unmatched. The CDR3 DNA sequence: TGTGCCAGCAGCCAATTTATTTCTCTAGCGGGAGGGCCAGATACGCAGTATTTT. Encoded protein: CASSQFISLAGGPDTQYF.

The gene calls are TRBV29-1 and TRBJ2-5; 8 nucleotides align to TRBD1. CDR1 is SQVTM and CDR2 is ANQGSEA in the germline V gene. The ends lost 7 bases at V and 5 bases at J; junction bases unmatched: 9. The CDR3 has 13 amino acids. The CDR3 sequence: CSADRGGGETQYF. The CDR3 nucleotides are TGCAGCGCCGACAGGGGTGGAGGGGAGACCCAGTACTTC.

The V call is TRBV18, the J call TRBJ1-2; a weak D match, TRBD1 (6 bases). The CDR3 runs to 15 residues. Germline CDR1 KGHSH, CDR2 LQKENI. V shed 2 bases and J shed 4 bases, with 14 bases lying between them. In nucleotides, the CDR3 is TGTGCCAGCTCACCAGGGTCAGGACAGCTCTATGGCTACACCTTC. This encodes CASSPGSGQLYGYTF.

The chain carries TRBV14 and TRBJ2-1, with 12 bases matching TRBD2. V gave up 4 bases and J gave up 4 bases; unmatched junction bases: 5. The CDR3 is made up of 16 amino acids. The germline gives CDR1 SGHDN, CDR2 FVKESK. DNA of the CDR3: TGTGCCAGCAGCCCTTTTGGGACTAGCGGGTACAATGAGCAGTTCTTC. This translates into CASSPFGTSGYNEQFF.

This clone was seen more than once but under ten times. The chain carries TRBV6-5 and TRBJ2-5; D gene ambiguous. Trimming took off 0 bases at V and 4 bases at J, with 9 bases between the two ends. Germline V gives CDR1 MNHEY, CDR2 SVGAGI. This CDR3 is 14 amino acids long. CDR3 sequence reads: CASSYSFAGETQYF. CDR3 sequence (DNA): TGTGCCAGCAGTTACTCTTTTGCAGGAGAGACCCAGTACTTC.

The chain links TRBV2 to TRBJ2-7, with no clear D. V was pared by 0 bases and J by 5 bases, with 5 bases between. The CDR3 loop spans 12 amino acids. CDR1 SNHLY and CDR2 FYNNEI come from the germline V gene. CDR3 bases: TGTGCCAGCAGTGAAGCCTTCCACGAGCAGTACTTC. This translates into CASSEAFHEQYF.

The rearrangement links TRBV10-3 to TRBJ2-2, with D maybe TRBD2 (5 bases). The V gene lost 8 bases and the J gene lost 5 bases, with 18 bases spanning the gap. The CDR3 extends over 15 amino acids. CDR1 ENHRY and CDR2 SYGVKD come from the germline V gene. CDR3 loop: CAIHASGIGTGELFF. The CDR3 bases are TGTGCCATCCACGCCTCCGGGATCGGGACCGGGGAGCTGTTTTTT.

The chain carries TRBV28 and TRBJ2-7; 12 nucleotides align to TRBD2. Germline V gene lookup returns CDR1 MDHEN and CDR2 SYDVKM. The CDR3 spans 16 residues. V shed 5 bases and J 2 bases; nucleotides not matched to a gene: 7. The CDR3 DNA sequence: TGTGCCAGCAGTACCTCGACTAGCGGGAGAGCCTACGAGCAGTACTTC. This gives the protein CASSTSTSGRAYEQYF.

The chain joins TRBV5-5 to TRBJ2-1, with TRBD2 matching over 7 bases. Unmatched junction bases numbered 10, after V lost 3 bases and J lost 7 bases. In germline, CDR1 is SGHKS, CDR2 YYEKEE (reference sequence). This CDR3 region has 15 residues. The CDR3 spells CASSSGLGPGNEQFF. The CDR3 region has the DNA TGTGCCAGCAGCTCAGGACTAGGTCCCGGGAATGAGCAGTTCTTC.

V and J are TRBV4-2 and TRBJ1-4, with D uncertain. The V gene's germline CDR1 is LGHNA and CDR2 YNFKEQ. The CDR3 totals 16 residues. Trimming pared 0 bases from V and 4 bases from J, leaving 12 bases between. Here the CDR3 DNA reads TGTGCCAGCAGCCAAGAGACCCTTCGGGGTAATGAAAAACTGTTTTTT. Translating gives CASSQETLRGNEKLFF.

This clone has just a few counts. This chain joins TRBV6-2 or TRBV6-3 and TRBJ2-5, with 7 nucleotides matching TRBD2. The CDR3 extends over 13 amino acids. Unmatched junction bases numbered 3, after V lost 4 bases and J lost 4 bases. Germline CDR1 reads MNHEY; CDR2 reads SVGEGT. The CDR3 region has the DNA TGTGCCAGCAGTTTCAGCGGGACAGAGACCCAGTACTTC. This translates into CASSFSGTETQYF.

This clone was recorded a few times. The chain links TRBV18 to TRBJ2-1, with 7 nucleotides matching TRBD2. The V gene's germline CDR1 is KGHSH and CDR2 LQKENI. The CDR3 totals 16 residues. With 2 bases clipped from V and 5 bases from J, the junction kept 9 bases outside the gene matches. CDR3 loop: CASSPIASGPHNEQFF. The CDR3 DNA reads as TGTGCCAGCTCACCAATAGCTAGCGGCCCTCACAATGAGCAGTTCTTC.

The chain links TRBV6-2 or TRBV6-3 to TRBJ2-1, with 10 positions matching TRBD2. The CDR3 has 14 residues. J was trimmed by 9 bases and V by 4 bases; bases with no gene match: 6. CDR1 MNHEY and CDR2 SVGEGT come from the germline V gene. CDR3 bases: TGTGCCAGCAGTTGGACTAGCGGTTGGGGTGAGCAGTTCTTC. This codes for CASSWTSGWGEQFF.

V and J are TRBV12-2 and TRBJ2-1; the table gives TRBD2 as D, unverified against the DNA. TRBV12-2 is described as a pseudogene. CDR3 length equals 19 residues. CDR3 bases: TGTGCAAGTCGCTCTCGAATAAAGGTAGAGCGCAGCTCCTACAATGAGCAGTTCTTC. Its protein is CASRSRIKVERSSYNEQFF.

The V and J genes are TRBV7-8 and TRBJ2-2, with TRBD2 matching 9 bases. This CDR3 comprises 15 residues. With 5 bases clipped from V and 6 bases from J, the junction kept 7 bases outside the gene matches. Germline-derived CDR1 and CDR2 are SGHVS and FQNEAQ. The CDR3 DNA follows: TGTGCCAGCAGCCCTATTCGCGGGGGGGCCGGGGAGCTGTTTTTT. Its protein is CASSPIRGGAGELFF. Complete variable domain (other parts from reference TRBV7-8 and TRBJ2-2): GAGVSQSPRYKVAKRGQDVALRCDPISGHVSLFWYQQALGQGPEFLTYFQNEAQLDKSGLPSDRFFAERPEGSVSTLKIQRTQQEDSAVYLCASSPIRGGAGELFFGEGSRLTVL.